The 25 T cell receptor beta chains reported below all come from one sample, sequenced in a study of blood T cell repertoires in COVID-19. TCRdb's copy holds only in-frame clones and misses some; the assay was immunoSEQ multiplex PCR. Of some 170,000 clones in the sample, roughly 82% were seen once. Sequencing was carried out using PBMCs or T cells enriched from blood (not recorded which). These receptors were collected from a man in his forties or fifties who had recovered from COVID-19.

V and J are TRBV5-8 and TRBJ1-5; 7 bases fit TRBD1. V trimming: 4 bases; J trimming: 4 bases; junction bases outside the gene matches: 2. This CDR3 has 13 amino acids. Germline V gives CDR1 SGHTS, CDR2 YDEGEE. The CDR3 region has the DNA TGTGCCAGCAGCCGGGACAGAAATCAGCCCCAGCATTTT. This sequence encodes CASSRDRNQPQHF. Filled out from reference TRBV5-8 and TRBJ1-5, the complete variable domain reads EAGVTQSPTHLIKTRGQQATLRCSPISGHTSVYWYQQALGLGLQFLLWYDEGEERNRGNFPPRFSGRQFPNYSSELNVNALELEDSALYLCASSRDRNQPQHFGDGTRLSIL.

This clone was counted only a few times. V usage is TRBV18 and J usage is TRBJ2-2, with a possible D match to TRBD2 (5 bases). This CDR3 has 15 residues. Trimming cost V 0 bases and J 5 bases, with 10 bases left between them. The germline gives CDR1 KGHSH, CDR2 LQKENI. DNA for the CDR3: TGTGCCAGCTCACCACCGCGAGGGCCTACCGGGGAGCTGTTTTTT. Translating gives CASSPPRGPTGELFF.

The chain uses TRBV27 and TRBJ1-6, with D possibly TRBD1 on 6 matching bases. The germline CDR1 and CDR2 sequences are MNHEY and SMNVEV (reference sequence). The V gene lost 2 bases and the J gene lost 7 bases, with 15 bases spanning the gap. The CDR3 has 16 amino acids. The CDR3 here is CASSLGRGSWNSPLHF. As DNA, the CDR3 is TGTGCCAGCAGTTTAGGTAGGGGGTCCTGGAATTCACCCCTCCACTTT.

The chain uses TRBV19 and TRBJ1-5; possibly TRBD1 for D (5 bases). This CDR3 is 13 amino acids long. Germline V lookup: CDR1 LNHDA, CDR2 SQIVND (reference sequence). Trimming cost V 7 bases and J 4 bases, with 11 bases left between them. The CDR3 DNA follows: TGTGCCAGTACCCCGGGGGGGAATCAGCCCCAGCATTTT. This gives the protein CASTPGGNQPQHF. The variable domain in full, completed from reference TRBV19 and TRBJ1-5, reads DGGITQSPKYLFRKEGQNVTLSCEQNLNHDAMYWYRQDPGQGLRLIYYSQIVNDFQKGDIAEGYSVSREKKESFPLTVTSAQKNPTAFYLCASTPGGNQPQHFGDGTRLSIL.

The CDR3 loop reads CASSSGQGPYEQYF. DNA for the CDR3: TGCGCCAGCAGCTCTGGACAGGGGCCCTACGAGCAGTACTTC. J is TRBJ2-7 and V is TRBV5-1, with 9 bases lining up with TRBD1. Trimming removed 3 bases from V and 2 bases from J; junction bases left unmatched: 3. The CDR3 length is 14 residues. Germline V gives CDR1 SGHRS, CDR2 YFSETQ.

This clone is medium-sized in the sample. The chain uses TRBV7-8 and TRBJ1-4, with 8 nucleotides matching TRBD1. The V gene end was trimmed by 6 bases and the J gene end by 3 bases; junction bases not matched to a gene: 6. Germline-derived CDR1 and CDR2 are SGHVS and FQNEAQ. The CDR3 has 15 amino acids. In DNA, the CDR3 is TGTGCCAGCAGTCAAGGACAGGGACCTAATGAAAAACTGTTTTTT. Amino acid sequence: CASSQGQGPNEKLFF.

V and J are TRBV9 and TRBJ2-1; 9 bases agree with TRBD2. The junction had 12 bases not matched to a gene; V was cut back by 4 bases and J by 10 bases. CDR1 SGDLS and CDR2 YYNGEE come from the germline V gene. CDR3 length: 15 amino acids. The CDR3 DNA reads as TGTGCCAGCAGCCCGATCGGCGGGGGGGCAAAGGAGCAGTTCTTC. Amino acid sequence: CASSPIGGGAKEQFF.

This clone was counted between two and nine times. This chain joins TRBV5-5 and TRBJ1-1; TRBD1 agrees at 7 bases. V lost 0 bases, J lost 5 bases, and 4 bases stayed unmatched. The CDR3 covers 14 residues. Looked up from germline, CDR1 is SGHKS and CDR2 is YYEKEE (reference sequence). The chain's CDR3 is CASSLETGRTEAFF. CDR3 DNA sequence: TGTGCCAGCAGCTTGGAGACAGGGAGGACTGAAGCTTTCTTT.

CDR3 in DNA: TGTGCCAGCAGCACATGGACAGGGCAAGAGACCCAGTACTTC. Protein product: CASSTWTGQETQYF. The J gene is TRBJ2-5, the V gene TRBV7-8; 8 bases are shared with TRBD1. Germline V gene data show CDR1 as SGHVS and CDR2 as FQNEAQ. J lost 2 bases, V lost 5 bases, and 4 bases had no gene match. The CDR3 totals 14 residues.

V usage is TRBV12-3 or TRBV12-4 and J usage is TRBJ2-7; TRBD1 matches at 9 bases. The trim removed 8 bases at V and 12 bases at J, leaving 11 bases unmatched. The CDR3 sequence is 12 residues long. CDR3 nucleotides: TGTGCCAGCTCTAATCCGGGGACAGGGAGGTACTTC. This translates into CASSNPGTGRYF.

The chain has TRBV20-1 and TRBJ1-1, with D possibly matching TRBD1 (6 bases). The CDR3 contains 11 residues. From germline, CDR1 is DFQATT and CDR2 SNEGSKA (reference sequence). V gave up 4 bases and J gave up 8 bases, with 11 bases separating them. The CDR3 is CSATGQTEAFF. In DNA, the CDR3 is TGCAGTGCTACGGGACAAACGGAAGCTTTCTTT.

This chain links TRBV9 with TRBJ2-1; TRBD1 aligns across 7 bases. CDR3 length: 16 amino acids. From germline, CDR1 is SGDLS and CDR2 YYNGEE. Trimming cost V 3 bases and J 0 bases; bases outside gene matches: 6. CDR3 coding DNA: TGTGCCAGCAGCGCCACAGGGGCCAGCTCCTACAATGAGCAGTTCTTC. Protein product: CASSATGASSYNEQFF.

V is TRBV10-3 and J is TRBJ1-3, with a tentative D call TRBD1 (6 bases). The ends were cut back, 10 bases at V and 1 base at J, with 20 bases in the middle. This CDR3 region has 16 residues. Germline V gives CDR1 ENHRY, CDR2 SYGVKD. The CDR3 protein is CATNKAVGTSGNTIYF. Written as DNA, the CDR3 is TGTGCCACCAACAAGGCGGTGGGGACATCTGGAAACACCATATATTTT.

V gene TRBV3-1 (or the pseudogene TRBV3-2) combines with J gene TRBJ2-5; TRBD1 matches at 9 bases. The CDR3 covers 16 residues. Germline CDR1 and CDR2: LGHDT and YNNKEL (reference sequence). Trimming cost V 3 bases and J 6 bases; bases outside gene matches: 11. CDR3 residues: CASSQVTGGVLKTQYF. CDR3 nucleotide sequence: TGTGCCAGCAGCCAGGTAACAGGGGGCGTATTGAAGACCCAGTACTTC.

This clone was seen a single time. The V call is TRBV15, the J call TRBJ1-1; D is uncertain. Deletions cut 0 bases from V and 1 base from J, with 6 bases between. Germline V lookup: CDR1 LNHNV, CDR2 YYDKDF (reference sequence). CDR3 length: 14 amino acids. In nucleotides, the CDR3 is TGTGCCACCAGCAGAGATACAAGGAACACTGAAGCTTTCTTT. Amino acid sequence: CATSRDTRNTEAFF.

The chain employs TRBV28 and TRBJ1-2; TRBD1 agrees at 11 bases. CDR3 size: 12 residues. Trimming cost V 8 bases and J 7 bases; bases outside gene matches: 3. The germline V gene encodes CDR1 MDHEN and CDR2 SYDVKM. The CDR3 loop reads CASWDRGIGYTF. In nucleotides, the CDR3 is TGTGCCAGCTGGGACAGGGGGATTGGCTACACCTTC.

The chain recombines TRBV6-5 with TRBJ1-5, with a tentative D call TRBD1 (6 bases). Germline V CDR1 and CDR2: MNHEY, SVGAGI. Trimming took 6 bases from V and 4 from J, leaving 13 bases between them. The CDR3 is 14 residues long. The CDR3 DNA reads TGTGCCAGCAGGGTACAGGGACGAAATCAGCCCCAGCATTTT. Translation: CASRVQGRNQPQHF.

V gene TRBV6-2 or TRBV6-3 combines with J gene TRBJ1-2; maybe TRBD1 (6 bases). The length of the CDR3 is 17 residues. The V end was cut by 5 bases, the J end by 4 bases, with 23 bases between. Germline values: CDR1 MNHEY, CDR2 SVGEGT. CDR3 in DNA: TGTGCCAGCAGTCCCCTTGCGGGGGACACACTTCTCTATGGCTACACCTTC. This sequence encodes CASSPLAGDTLLYGYTF.

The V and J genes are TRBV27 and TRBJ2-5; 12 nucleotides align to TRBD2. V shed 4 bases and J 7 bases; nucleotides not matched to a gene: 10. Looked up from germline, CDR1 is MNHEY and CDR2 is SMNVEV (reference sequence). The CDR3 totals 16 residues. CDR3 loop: CASSSLAGGLPGTQYF. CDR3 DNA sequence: TGTGCCAGCAGTTCCCTAGCGGGGGGGCTCCCAGGGACCCAGTACTTC.

CDR3 DNA: TGTGCCAGCAGCAAAGAGTGGGACAGCCGTGGCTACACCTTC. Translated: CASSKEWDSRGYTF. The chain recombines TRBV21-1 with TRBJ1-2; the D call in the table, TRBD1, was not verified against the DNA. TRBV21-1 is flagged as a pseudogene. CDR3 length: 14 amino acids.

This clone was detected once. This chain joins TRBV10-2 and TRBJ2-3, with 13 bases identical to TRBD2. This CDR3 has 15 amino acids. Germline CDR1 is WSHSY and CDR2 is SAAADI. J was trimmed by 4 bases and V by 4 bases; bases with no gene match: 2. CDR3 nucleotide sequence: TGCGCCAGCAGTGTACTAGCGGGGGGGCCAGATACGCAGTATTTT. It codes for CASSVLAGGPDTQYF.

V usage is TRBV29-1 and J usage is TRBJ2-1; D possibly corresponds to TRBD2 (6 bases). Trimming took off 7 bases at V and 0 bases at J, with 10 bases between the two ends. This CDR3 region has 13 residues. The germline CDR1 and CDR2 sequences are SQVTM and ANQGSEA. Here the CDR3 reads CSAGGDSYNEQFF. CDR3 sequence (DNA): TGCAGCGCCGGGGGTGACTCCTACAATGAGCAGTTCTTC.

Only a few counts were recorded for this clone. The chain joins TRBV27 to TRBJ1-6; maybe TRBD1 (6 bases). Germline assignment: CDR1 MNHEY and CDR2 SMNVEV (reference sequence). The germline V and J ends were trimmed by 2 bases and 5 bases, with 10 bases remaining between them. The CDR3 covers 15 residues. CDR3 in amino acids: CASSLRTANNSPLHF. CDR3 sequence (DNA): TGTGCCAGCAGTTTAAGGACAGCGAATAATTCACCCCTCCACTTT.

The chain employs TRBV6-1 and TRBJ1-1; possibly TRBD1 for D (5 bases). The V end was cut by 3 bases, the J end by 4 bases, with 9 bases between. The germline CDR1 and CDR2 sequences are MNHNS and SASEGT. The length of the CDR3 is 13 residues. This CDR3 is CASSDTGITEAFF. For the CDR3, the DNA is TGTGCCAGCAGTGACACAGGTATCACTGAAGCTTTCTTT.

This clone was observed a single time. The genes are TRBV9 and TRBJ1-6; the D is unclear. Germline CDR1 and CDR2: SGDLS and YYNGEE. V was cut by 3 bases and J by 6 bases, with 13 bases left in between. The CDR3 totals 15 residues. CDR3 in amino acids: CASSARSGSNSPLHF. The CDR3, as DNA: TGTGCCAGCAGCGCCAGATCTGGGAGTAATTCACCCCTCCACTTT.